The 15 T cell receptor beta chains presented below share a single source sample, sequenced in a study of regulatory T cells in long-lasting Graves disease. Documented time point: newly diagnosed GD, antithyroid drugs for less than 3 months. PBMC RNA was the source of the TCR library. HTBI primers from iRepertoire and Arm-PCR of CDR3 regions yielded the TCR beta libraries. One entry per CDR3 protein results from TCRdb running MiXCR on the multiplex PCR reads. The sample shows about 400,000 distinct CDR3 sequences, approximately 16% of them seen only once. These data also formed part of another study, on T cells in Graves' hyperthyroidism and ophthalmopathy.

The sample here was peripheral blood mononuclear cells (PBMCs), taken at new diagnosis, from a patient treated with antithyroid drugs. Receptors originate from a woman between 40 and 50 years old with Graves disease.

This clonotype was observed many times. The chain has TRBV20-1 and TRBJ2-3; 7 bases align to TRBD2. V lost 5 bases and J lost 0; bases outside the gene matches: 8. Germline lookup yields CDR1 DFQATT and CDR2 SNEGSKA (reference sequence). The CDR3 sequence is 15 residues long. The CDR3 DNA sequence: TGCAGTGCTGAACAGCGCGGGGGTAGCACAGATACGCAGTATTTT. Protein: CSAEQRGGSTDTQYF.

This clonotype showed up many times. This chain uses TRBV5-1 with TRBJ2-7, with D uncertain. This CDR3 contains 11 residues. Germline loops: CDR1 SGHRS, CDR2 YFSETQ. V lost 3 bases and J 7 bases, leaving 8 bases between the germline ends. CDR3: CASSSAREQYF. In DNA, the CDR3 is TGCGCCAGCAGCTCGGCACGGGAGCAGTACTTC. Variable domain in full (rest from reference TRBV5-1 and TRBJ2-7): KAGVTQTPRYLIKTRGQQVTLSCSPISGHRSVSWYQQTPGQGLQFLFEYFSETQRNKGNFPGRFSGRQFSNSRSEMNVSTLELGDSALYLCASSSAREQYFGPGTRLTVT.

This clonotype occurred a few times. A far larger clone is just one base off, so this is likely a read error. V gene TRBV2 combines with J gene TRBJ2-1, with D perhaps matching TRBD2 (6 bases). The end of the DNA aligns better with TRBJ2-5, so the J call may be wrong. In germline, CDR1 is SNHLY, CDR2 FYNNEI. The CDR3 sequence is 14 residues long. Here the CDR3 reads CASSEAREEETQYF. The CDR3, as DNA: TGTGCCAGCAGTGAAGCCAGGGAGGAAGAGACCCAGTACTTC.

The rearrangement joins TRBV7-9 to TRBJ2-7; TRBD2 aligns across 7 bases. The CDR3 is 17 residues long. Germline assignment: CDR1 SEHNR and CDR2 FQNEAQ (reference sequence). V lost 0 bases and J lost 3; bases outside the gene matches: 11. For the CDR3, the DNA is TGTGCCAGCAGCTTAGCGCGGGGGAACCCACAAGTCTACGAGCAGTACTTC. It specifies CASSLARGNPQVYEQYF.

This clonotype was seen many times. CDR3 sequence reads: CASRSYGELFF. CDR3 coding DNA: TGTGCCAGCCGGAGCTACGGGGAGCTGTTTTTT. The rearrangement uses TRBV28 and TRBJ2-2; D ambiguous. V lost 8 bases, J lost 7 bases, and 8 bases lay in between. The germline V gene encodes CDR1 MDHEN and CDR2 SYDVKM. The CDR3 runs to 11 residues.

Ten or more counts support this clonotype. This chain uses TRBV27 with TRBJ2-5, with 13 bases aligning to TRBD2. The length of the CDR3 is 18 residues. V was clipped by 4 bases and J by 5 bases; unmatched bases: 13. Germline lookup yields CDR1 MNHEY and CDR2 SMNVEV (reference sequence). DNA for the CDR3: TGTGCCAGCAGTTCTATCCCCCCACTAGCGGGGGGGGGGGAGACCCAGTACTTC. Protein product: CASSSIPPLAGGGETQYF.

This sequence joins TRBV19 and TRBJ1-1, with 7 bases aligning to TRBD1. The CDR3 runs 16 residues. Per the germline V gene, CDR1 is LNHDA and CDR2 is SQIVND (reference sequence). Trimming took 5 bases from V and 7 from J; bases not matched to a gene: 16. The CDR3 region has the DNA TGTGCCAGTAGTGCTGATTTGGCAACAGGGGCGATTGAAGCTTTCTTT. This gives the protein CASSADLATGAIEAFF.

This clonotype came up a few times. The V call is TRBV19, the J call TRBJ1-2; no reliable D call. The germline CDR1 and CDR2 sequences are LNHDA and SQIVND (reference sequence). This CDR3 contains 15 residues. Trimming removed 4 bases from V and 1 base from J, with 13 bases in between. CDR3 sequence (DNA): TGTGCCAGTAGTAGATTTACGGGCAGTAACTATGGCTACACCTTC. Encoded protein: CASSRFTGSNYGYTF.

The V and J genes are TRBV7-6 and TRBJ2-2; D ambiguous. The germline CDR1 and CDR2 sequences are SGHVS and FNYEAQ. V lost 0 bases, J lost 7 bases, and 9 bases lay in between. The CDR3 runs 14 residues. CDR3 protein: CASSLADRGGELFF. Written as DNA, the CDR3 is TGTGCCAGCAGCTTAGCGGATCGTGGCGGGGAGCTGTTTTTT.

The gene calls are TRBV30 and TRBJ1-1, with 8 bases fitting TRBD1. Losses at the gene ends were 0 bases for V and 1 base for J; bases not matched to a gene: 7. Germline V lookup: CDR1 GTSNPN, CDR2 SVGIG (reference sequence). The CDR3 runs to 16 residues. The CDR3 nucleotides are TGTGCCTGGAGTGTACCCCGGACAGGGAAGAACACTGAAGCTTTCTTT. Translating it yields CAWSVPRTGKNTEAFF.

This clonotype was recorded once. At one end, the junction sequence differs from germline, possibly due to a read error. The V gene is TRBV5-6, the J gene TRBJ2-3; 8 bases map to TRBD1. Germline V gene lookup returns CDR1 SGHDT and CDR2 YYEEEE. This CDR3 is 16 amino acids long. The CDR3 bases are TGTGCCAGCGGCTTGGGTCCGGGACAGGGCACAGATACGCAGTATTTT. Protein product: CASGLGPGQGTDTQYF.

This clonotype was counted at least ten times. V gene TRBV15 combines with J gene TRBJ1-1; D not certain. The germline CDR1 and CDR2 sequences are LNHNV and YYDKDF (reference sequence). The ends were cut back, 0 bases at V and 5 bases at J, with 13 bases in the middle. This CDR3 contains 15 residues. The CDR3 protein is CATSRDGLGMTEAFF. The CDR3 DNA sequence: TGTGCCACCAGCAGAGATGGTCTCGGAATGACTGAAGCTTTCTTT.

This rearrangement joins TRBV15 to TRBJ2-2; no reliable D call. CDR1 is LNHNV and CDR2 is YYDKDF in the germline V gene (reference sequence). V was clipped by 1 base and J by 3 bases, with 6 bases between them. This CDR3 is 14 amino acids long. This CDR3 is CATSRVRDTGELFF. In DNA form, the CDR3 reads TGTGCCACCAGCAGAGTTCGGGACACCGGGGAGCTGTTTTTT.

This clonotype showed up many times. V is TRBV11-2 and J is TRBJ2-2, with a tentative D call TRBD1 (5 bases). CDR3 size: 16 residues. Germline CDR1 and CDR2: SGHAT and FQNNGV. V was cut by 2 bases and J by 1 base, with 11 bases left in between. The CDR3 loop is CASSLRSGLNTGELFF. The DNA of the CDR3 is TGTGCCAGCAGCTTAAGGTCAGGGCTGAACACCGGGGAGCTGTTTTTT.

This clonotype was recorded at least ten times. CDR3: CASSAQGGNSPLHF. The CDR3 coding sequence is TGTGCCAGTAGTGCGCAGGGGGGCAATTCACCCCTCCACTTT. The chain uses TRBV19 and TRBJ1-6; 7 bases are shared with TRBD1. This CDR3 contains 14 residues. Germline lookup yields CDR1 LNHDA and CDR2 SQIVND (reference sequence). V trimming: 5 bases; J trimming: 7 bases; junction bases outside the gene matches: 5.